This TCR beta chain is from a study of metastatic and nonmetastatic thyroid tumors. Original processing methods: For papillary thyroid cancer, a distant-metastasis classifier was constructed from CDR3 differences observed across clinicopathological groups. TCRdb re-called the PCR reads through MiXCR. For this entry, the V and J calls and clone size follow TCRdb and not the study's own pipeline. This sample yields 31,000 or so clones, of which roughly 29% are seen a single time; roughly 30% belongs to the top ten. Nobody among the patients had been given any treatment before thyroid surgery. This clone was seen more than once but under ten times. Looked up from germline, CDR1 is MDHEN and CDR2 is SYDVKM. The CDR3 extends over 15 amino acids. V was cut by 8 bases and J by 3 bases, with 18 bases left in between.

The sequence came from a female donor with papillary thyroid cancer or a benign thyroid nodule (not recorded which). Some clones in this sample may be carry-over from other donors' samples. Material for sequencing was blood. The chain combines TRBV28 with TRBJ2-3; perhaps TRBD1 as D (6 bases). CDR3 amino acids: CASYKGVGRTDTQYF. The CDR3 nucleotides read TGTGCCAGCTATAAGGGGGTCGGTCGGACAGATACGCAGTATTTT.